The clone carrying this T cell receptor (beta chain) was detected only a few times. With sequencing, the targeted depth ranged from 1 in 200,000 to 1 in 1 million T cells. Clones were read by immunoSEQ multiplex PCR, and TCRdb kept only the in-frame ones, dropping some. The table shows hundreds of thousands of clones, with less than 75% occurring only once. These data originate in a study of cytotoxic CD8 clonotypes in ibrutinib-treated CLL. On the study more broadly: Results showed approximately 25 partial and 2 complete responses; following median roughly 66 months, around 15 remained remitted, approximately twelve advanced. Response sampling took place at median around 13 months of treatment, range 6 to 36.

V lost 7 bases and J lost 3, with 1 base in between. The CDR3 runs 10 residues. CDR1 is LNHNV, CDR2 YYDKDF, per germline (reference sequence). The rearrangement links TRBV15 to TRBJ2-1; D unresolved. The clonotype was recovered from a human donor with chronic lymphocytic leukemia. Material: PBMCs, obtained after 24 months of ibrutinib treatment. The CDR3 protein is CATIYNEQFF. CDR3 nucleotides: TGTGCCACCATCTACAATGAGCAGTTCTTC.